Sequencing of this T cell receptor (beta chain) was carried out in a study of metastatic and nonmetastatic thyroid tumors (dated by TCRdb to 2019 to 2021). About the full investigation: For patients with malignant and with benign thyroid disease, the researchers compared repertoires between peripheral blood samples and tumor or nodule tissue samples.

Library construction relied on PCR. The listed sequencing device is Illumina HiSeq 4000. High-throughput sequencing was used to profile the TCR beta-chain CDR3 region of each patient. Per the source publication's procedure: The researchers built a classifier to tell apart papillary thyroid cancer patients with distant metastasis, based on CDR3 differences among clinicopathological groups. The Shannon index was used to measure repertoire diversity, and the Morisita-Horn index was used to measure how similar tumor and blood repertoires were. The public reads were reprocessed in TCRdb via fastp at Q25 and MiXCR, keeping in-frame beta chains. The V and J calls were determined by TCRdb, not by the authors. The sample has 30,000 or so clones on record, 25% to 30% of them singletons. 6% to 8% of the sample lies in the top ten. Concerning this clone itself: Its antigen is unknown. Mismatch with germline at one junction end may stem from a read error.

General findings and caveats noted by the study authors: In both blood and tumor samples, malignant tumors were reported to have significantly higher TCR beta diversity than benign nodules.

No patient had received any treatment before thyroid surgery. Using T-cell receptor beta sequencing, the researchers looked back retrospectively at clinical samples from patients, gathered between about 2011 and 2018. The CDR3 runs 13 amino acids, cysteine and phenylalanine included. The read is trimmed to its CDR3 DNA, 39 bases read in frame from base 1. CDR1 MNHNS and CDR2 SASEGT were looked up in the germline V gene. The sample consisted of blood. The clonotype originates from a female donor with papillary thyroid cancer or a benign thyroid nodule (not recorded which). Some clones in this sample may be carry-over from other donors' samples. The chain employs TRBV6-1 and TRBJ1-5; the D segment could be TRBD1, given 5 matching bases. The sequenced DNA is TGTGCAAGCAGGAATGAACAGGAGGCGCCCCAGCATTTT. The resulting protein is CASRNEQEAPQHF.